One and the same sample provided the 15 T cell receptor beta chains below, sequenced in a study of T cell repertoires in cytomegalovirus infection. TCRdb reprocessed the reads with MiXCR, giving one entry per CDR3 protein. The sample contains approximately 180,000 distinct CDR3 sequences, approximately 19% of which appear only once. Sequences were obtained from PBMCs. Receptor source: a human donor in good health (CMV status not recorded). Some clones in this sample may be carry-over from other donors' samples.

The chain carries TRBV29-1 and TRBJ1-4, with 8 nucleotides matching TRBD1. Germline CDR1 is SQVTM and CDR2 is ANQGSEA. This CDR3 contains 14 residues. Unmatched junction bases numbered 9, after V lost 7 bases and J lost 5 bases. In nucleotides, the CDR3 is TGCAGCGGGTCGCAGGGGGCGATAAATGAAAAACTGTTTTTT. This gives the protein CSGSQGAINEKLFF.

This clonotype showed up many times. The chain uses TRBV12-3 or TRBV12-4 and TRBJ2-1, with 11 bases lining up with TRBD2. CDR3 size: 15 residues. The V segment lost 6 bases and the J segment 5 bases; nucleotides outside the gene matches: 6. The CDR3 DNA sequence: TGTGCCAGCAGGGGGGGGACTAGCGGTAACAATGAGCAGTTCTTC. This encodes CASRGGTSGNNEQFF.

Here the CDR3 DNA reads TGTGCCACCAGCAGAGATCTGTTGGGTAGCAATGAGCAGTTCTTC. It specifies CATSRDLLGSNEQFF. This sequence joins TRBV15 and TRBJ2-1; the D is unclear. Germline CDR1 is LNHNV and CDR2 is YYDKDF (reference sequence). The V gene lost 0 bases and the J gene lost 6 bases, with 12 bases spanning the gap. There are 15 residues in the CDR3.

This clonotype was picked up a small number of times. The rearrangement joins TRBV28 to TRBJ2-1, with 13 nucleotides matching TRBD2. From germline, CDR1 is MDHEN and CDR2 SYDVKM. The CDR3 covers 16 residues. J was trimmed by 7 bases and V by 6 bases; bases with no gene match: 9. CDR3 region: CASSPRTSGRSNEQFF. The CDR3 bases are TGTGCCAGCAGCCCAAGGACTAGCGGGAGATCAAATGAGCAGTTCTTC.

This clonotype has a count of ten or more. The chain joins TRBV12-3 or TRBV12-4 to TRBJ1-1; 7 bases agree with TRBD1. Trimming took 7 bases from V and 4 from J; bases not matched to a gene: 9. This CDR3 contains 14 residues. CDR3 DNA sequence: TGTGCCAGCACTCGACAGGGTGCGGGCACTGAAGCTTTCTTT. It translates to CASTRQGAGTEAFF.

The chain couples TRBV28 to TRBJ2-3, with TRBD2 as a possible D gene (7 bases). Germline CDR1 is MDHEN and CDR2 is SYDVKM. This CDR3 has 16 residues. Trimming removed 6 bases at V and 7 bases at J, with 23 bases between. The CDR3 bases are TGTGCCAGCAGCCCACCCGGGACATGGGGGGGGAATACGCAGTATTTT. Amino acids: CASSPPGTWGGNTQYF.

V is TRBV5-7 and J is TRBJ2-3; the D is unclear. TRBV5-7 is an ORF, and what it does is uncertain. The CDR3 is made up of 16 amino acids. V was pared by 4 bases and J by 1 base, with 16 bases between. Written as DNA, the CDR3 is TGTGCCAGCAGCCCCGAGCCGAGGTCAGGCACAGATACGCAGTATTTT. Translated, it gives CASSPEPRSGTDTQYF.

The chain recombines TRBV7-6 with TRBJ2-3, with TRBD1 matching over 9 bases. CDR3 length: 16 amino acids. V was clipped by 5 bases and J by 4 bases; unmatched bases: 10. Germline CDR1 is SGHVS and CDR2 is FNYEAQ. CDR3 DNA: TGTGCCAGCAGCCGTACCAGAGGGACAGGGTCAGATACGCAGTATTTT. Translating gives CASSRTRGTGSDTQYF.

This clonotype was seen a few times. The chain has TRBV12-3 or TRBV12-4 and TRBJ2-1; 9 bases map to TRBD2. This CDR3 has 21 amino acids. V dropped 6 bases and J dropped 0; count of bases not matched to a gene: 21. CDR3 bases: TGTGCCAGCAGCGCCCGACGGGTGGGTCTAGCGGGGCCGAACTCCTACAATGAGCAGTTCTTC. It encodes CASSARRVGLAGPNSYNEQFF.

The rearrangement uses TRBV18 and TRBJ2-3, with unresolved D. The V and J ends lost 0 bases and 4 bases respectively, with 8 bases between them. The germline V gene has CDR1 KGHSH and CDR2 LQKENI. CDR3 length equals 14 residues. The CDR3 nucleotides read TGTGCCAGCTCACCACCGGGTCGAGCAGATACGCAGTATTTT. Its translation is CASSPPGRADTQYF.

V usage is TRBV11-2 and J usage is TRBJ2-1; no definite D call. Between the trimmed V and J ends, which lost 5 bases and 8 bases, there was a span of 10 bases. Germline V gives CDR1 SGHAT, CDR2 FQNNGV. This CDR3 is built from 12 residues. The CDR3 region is CASSPQVDEQFF. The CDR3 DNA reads TGTGCCAGCAGCCCCCAAGTCGATGAGCAGTTCTTC.

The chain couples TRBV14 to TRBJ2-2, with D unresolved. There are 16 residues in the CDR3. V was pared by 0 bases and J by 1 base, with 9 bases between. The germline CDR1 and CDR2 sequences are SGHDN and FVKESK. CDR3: CASSQDGALNTGELFF. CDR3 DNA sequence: TGTGCCAGCAGCCAAGATGGCGCTCTGAACACCGGGGAGCTGTTTTTT.

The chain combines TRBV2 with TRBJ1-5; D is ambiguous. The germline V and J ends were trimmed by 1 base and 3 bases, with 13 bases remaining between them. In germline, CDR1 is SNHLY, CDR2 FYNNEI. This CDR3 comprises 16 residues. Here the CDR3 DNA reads TGTGCCAGCAGTGAAGGCGGCAGGCGGGACAATCAGCCCCAGCATTTT. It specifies CASSEGGRRDNQPQHF.

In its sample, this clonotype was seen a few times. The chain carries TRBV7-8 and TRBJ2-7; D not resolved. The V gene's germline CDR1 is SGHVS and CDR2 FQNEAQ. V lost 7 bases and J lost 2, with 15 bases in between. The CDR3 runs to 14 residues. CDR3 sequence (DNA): TGTGCCAGCACCGGCGCGACGGTAGCCTACGAGCAGTACTTC. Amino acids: CASTGATVAYEQYF. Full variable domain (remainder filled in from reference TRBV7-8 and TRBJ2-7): GAGVSQSPRYKVAKRGQDVALRCDPISGHVSLFWYQQALGQGPEFLTYFQNEAQLDKSGLPSDRFFAERPEGSVSTLKIQRTQQEDSAVYLCASTGATVAYEQYFGPGTRLTVT.

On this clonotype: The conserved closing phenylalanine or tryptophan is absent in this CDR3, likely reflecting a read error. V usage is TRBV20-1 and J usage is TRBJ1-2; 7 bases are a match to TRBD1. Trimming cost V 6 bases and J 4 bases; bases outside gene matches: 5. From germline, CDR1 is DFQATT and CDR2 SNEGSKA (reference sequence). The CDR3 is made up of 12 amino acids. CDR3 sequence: CSASRGSYGYTL. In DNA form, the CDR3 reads TGCAGTGCGAGCAGGGGGTCCTATGGCTACACCCTC.